What follows is one T cell receptor beta chain and its context. As yet, its antigen is unknown. The data were obtained in a study of cytomegalovirus exposure and HLA in healthy donors. Study-wide points: Sequencing depth across donors, presence/absence analyses assumed, was roughly uniform. The Asian-associated ancestry cluster reportedly had fewer N-insertions than the approximately 670-donor mean in a later analysis.

Both 60 Vbeta primers and 13 Jbeta primers went into the PCR. Only in-frame clones appear in the TCRdb table, and some are missing; sequencing was by immunoSEQ multiplex PCR. The table lists 100,000 to 150,000 clones, 83% of them singletons. The sample consisted of PBMCs. This clonotype was sampled from a woman in her forties in good health and CMV-seropositive.

The CDR3 region has the DNA TGTGCCAGCAGCCGAGGACTAGCGGGCTCCTACAATGAGCAGTTCTTC. Protein sequence: CASSRGLAGSYNEQFF. The chain carries TRBV7-3 and TRBJ2-1; 11 bases are a match to TRBD2. After removal of 5 bases from V and 0 bases from J, the junction contained 3 bases not matched to a gene. The CDR3 contains 16 residues. The germline V gene encodes CDR1 SGHTA and CDR2 FQGTGA.